Here is one TCR beta chain with its context. This sample is drawn from a study of OX40 agonist ivuxolimab in advanced cancers. Between the trimmed V and J ends, which lost 5 bases and 8 bases, there was a span of 22 bases. The CDR3 spans 16 residues. Germline CDR1 SGHAT, CDR2 FQNNGV. The data were produced by immunoSEQ multiplex PCR, yet TCRdb's version contains in-frame clones alone and is incomplete. The table shows 70,000 to 85,000 clones, with approximately 82% occurring only once. The receptor's source is an adult with an advanced solid tumor such as melanoma, head and neck, liver or kidney cancer. Sequences were derived from CD4+ or CD8+ T cells sorted from blood, sampled in a trial of the OX40 agonist ivuxolimab. The V call is TRBV11-2, the J call TRBJ2-1; D perhaps matches TRBD2 (7 bases). CDR3 loop: CASSRTRRGAGHEQFF. The CDR3 DNA follows: TGTGCCAGCAGCCGCACCAGACGGGGGGCGGGGCATGAGCAGTTCTTC.